The rows below give T cell receptor beta chains drawn from one sample of a study of OX40 agonist ivuxolimab in advanced cancers. TCRdb's copy holds only in-frame clones and misses some; the assay was immunoSEQ multiplex PCR. The table records 80,000 or so clones, around 85% of them present only once. The sequences come from CD4+ or CD8+ T cells sorted from blood, collected in a trial of the OX40 agonist ivuxolimab. The origin of the receptors is an adult with an advanced solid tumor such as melanoma, head and neck, liver or kidney cancer. Each CDR3 is given with its conserved first and last residue. The D gene is left open where the match is weak. Clone size is stated in some rows and not others, as once, few, many or a class when expanded.

j_call d_call v_call clone_size cdr3_nt cdr3_aa
TRBJ2-3 . TRBV30 . TGTGCCTGGAGTGAGGGAAAAGTCACAGATACGCAGTATTTT CAWSEGKVTDTQYF
TRBJ2-3 . TRBV30 . TGTGCCTGGAGTGTAAGGACGTTTAGCACAGATACGCAGTATTTT CAWSVRTFSTDTQYF
TRBJ2-7 . TRBV28 . TGTGCCAGCAGTTTATGGTCAGGGGCACACGAGCAGTACTTC CASSLWSGAHEQYF
TRBJ2-2 . TRBV5-1 . TGCGCCAGCAGCTTATCTTCCGGGACAACCGGGGAGCTGTTTTTT CASSLSSGTTGELFF
TRBJ1-1 TRBD1 TRBV5-1 . TGCGCCAGCAGCTCAGGACAGGGAAAAGGGTTAGGCACTGAAGCTTTCTTT CASSSGQGKGLGTEAFF
TRBJ1-6 . TRBV7-2 few TGTGCCAGCAGCTTACTTGGTTCACCCCTCCACTTT CASSLLGSPLHF
TRBJ2-1 . TRBV19 . TGTGCCAGTAGTATTGGGCAGGTGGGCGAGCAGTTCTTC CASSIGQVGEQFF
TRBJ2-6 TRBD1 TRBV5-6 . TGTGCCAGCAGCTTGTGGTTCAGGGGGCCAGGTGGGGCCAACGTCCTGACTTTC CASSLWFRGPGGANVLTF
TRBJ1-2 TRBD1 TRBV28 . TGTGCCAGCAGGGGGACAGGGAGATCGGTATATGGCTACACCTTC CASRGTGRSVYGYTF
TRBJ2-7 . TRBV5-1 . TGCGCCAGCAGCTTGGCCACCGGGGTCTTCCTCTACGAGCAGTACTTC CASSLATGVFLYEQYF
TRBJ2-1 . TRBV11-3 . TGTGCCAGCAGCTTAGACGATGAGCAGTTCTTC CASSLDDEQFF
TRBJ1-1 . TRBV7-2 . TGTGCCAGCAGCCCCGTGAGCCTGGGGAACACTGAAGCTTTCTTT CASSPVSLGNTEAFF
TRBJ2-5 . TRBV4-3 . TGCGCCAGCAGCCAAGGTTTTCCTATCGGCGGAGAGACCCAGTACTTC CASSQGFPIGGETQYF
TRBJ1-1 . TRBV4-2 few TGTGCCAGCAGCCAACCCCAGGGGACAAGATCAATTCGGAACACTGAAGCTTTCTTT CASSQPQGTRSIRNTEAFF
TRBJ2-7 TRBD1 TRBV18 . TGTGCCAGCTCACCACCCCGACAGGGGGGCCGGAACGAGCAGTACTTC CASSPPRQGGRNEQYF
TRBJ1-6 . TRBV7-8 . TGTGCCAGCAGCTTACGGGACTCGGGAAATATCCACTTT CASSLRDSGNIHF
TRBJ2-3 TRBD2 TRBV5-4 . TGTGCCAGCGGCCGAGGACTAGCGGGAGGTCTCAGCACAGATACGCAGTATTTT CASGRGLAGGLSTDTQYF
TRBJ2-2 . TRBV19 . TGTGCCAGTAGTAACGACAGGATACACACCGGGGAGCTGTTTTTT CASSNDRIHTGELFF
TRBJ2-1 TRBD2 TRBV5-1 . TGCGCCAGCAGCAACACTAGCGGTAGCTCCTACAATGAGCAGTTCTTC CASSNTSGSSYNEQFF
TRBJ2-1 . TRBV10-1 . TGCGCCAGCAGTGAGAACCCCCTGAATGAGCAGTTCTTC CASSENPLNEQFF
TRBJ2-3 . TRBV30 . TGTGCCTTCAAGAGGGGGGGGTCCACAGATACGCAGTATTTT CAFKRGGSTDTQYF
TRBJ2-5 . TRBV19 few TGTGCCAGTAGTTCTCTTCTAAGGGGGTTGGAAGAGACCCAGTACTTC CASSSLLRGLEETQYF
TRBJ1-4 . TRBV5-1 few TGCGCCAGCAGCTTCGGAGACAGCCGGAATGAAAAACTGTTTTTT CASSFGDSRNEKLFF
TRBJ1-5 . TRBV19 . TGTGCCAGTAGTATGGGGAGGGTGGTTAATCAGCCCCAGCATTTT CASSMGRVVNQPQHF
TRBJ2-7 TRBD2 TRBV18 . TGTGCCAGCTCACTTTCCGGACTAGCGGGAGGGTACGAGCAGTACTTC CASSLSGLAGGYEQYF